This TCR beta chain is drawn from a study of shared clonotypes between healthy human individuals. The repertoire was sequenced with immunoSEQ multiplex PCR; TCRdb's copy has only in-frame clones and lacks some. Counted here are approximately 2.1 million clones, 90% to 95% occurring once; the ten biggest clones make up approximately 0.4%. CDR3 length equals 12 residues. V gave up 10 bases and J gave up 4 bases, with 12 bases separating them. The germline V gene encodes CDR1 SEHNR and CDR2 FQNEAQ (reference sequence). Subsets obtained from CD4+ cells comprised CD45RA+ naive and CD45RA-negative memory cells.

The TCR originated in a man younger than 35 in good health. Some clones in this sample may be carry-over from other donors' samples. The sequenced material came from naive CD4+ T cells from PBMCs. Regarding subset: CD45RA+ positively selected. The gene calls are TRBV7-9 and TRBJ2-3, with D hard to call. The CDR3 region is CATSFVADTQYF. The DNA of the CDR3 is TGTGCCACCTCATTTGTGGCAGATACGCAGTATTTT.